These 23 T cell receptor beta chains share one sample of origin, sequenced in a study of cytomegalovirus exposure and HLA in healthy donors. Primers included in the PCR were 60 Vbeta and 13 Jbeta primers. Here immunoSEQ multiplex PCR was the method, and the copy in TCRdb shows in-frame clones only, minus some. Here the sample spans roughly 100,000 clones, 78% being singletons. Sequences were obtained from PBMCs. The source is a man aged 25 to 40 in good health and CMV-seronegative.

The chain has TRBV7-4 and TRBJ2-3, with D tentatively TRBD1 (6 bases). Germline CDR1 SGHVT, CDR2 SQSDAQ. Between the trimmed V and J ends, which lost 8 bases and 3 bases, there was a span of 15 bases. The CDR3 covers 14 residues. CDR3 nucleotide sequence: TGTGCCAGCTTTAGGAACAGGGCAACAGATACGCAGTATTTT. Its protein product is CASFRNRATDTQYF.

V gene TRBV5-1 combines with J gene TRBJ1-1, with 8 bases that match TRBD1. Germline CDR1 SGHRS, CDR2 YFSETQ. V trimming: 3 bases; J trimming: 1 base; junction bases outside the gene matches: 2. The CDR3 spans 14 residues. The CDR3 DNA reads TGCGCCAGCAGCTCCGGGACAGGGAACACTGAAGCTTTCTTT. This codes for CASSSGTGNTEAFF. Drawing the rest from reference TRBV5-1 and TRBJ1-1, the complete variable domain is KAGVTQTPRYLIKTRGQQVTLSCSPISGHRSVSWYQQTPGQGLQFLFEYFSETQRNKGNFPGRFSGRQFSNSRSEMNVSTLELGDSALYLCASSSGTGNTEAFFGQGTRLTVV.

The chain recombines TRBV28 with TRBJ2-7; 7 bases are a match to TRBD2. V gave up 8 bases and J gave up 3 bases; unmatched junction bases: 1. From germline, CDR1 is MDHEN and CDR2 SYDVKM. The CDR3 runs to 11 residues. The CDR3 here is CASGGGYEQYF. The CDR3 nucleotides are TGTGCCAGCGGGGGGGGCTACGAGCAGTACTTC. Combining the CDR3 with reference TRBV28 and TRBJ2-7 gives the whole variable domain DVKVTQSSRYLVKRTGEKVFLECVQDMDHENMFWYRQDPGLGLRLIYFSYDVKMKEKGDIPEGYSVSREKKERFSLILESASTNQTSMYLCASGGGYEQYFGPGTRLTVT.

The chain combines TRBV5-6 with TRBJ1-2, with 9 bases fitting TRBD1. The germline V gene has CDR1 SGHDT and CDR2 YYEEEE. Trimming at V came to 4 bases and at J to 4 bases, leaving 5 bases not matched to a gene. The CDR3 runs to 14 residues. The CDR3 here is CASSIGTGTYGYTF. Written as DNA, the CDR3 is TGTGCCAGCAGCATAGGGACAGGGACCTATGGCTACACCTTC.

This clone was detected only once. The J gene is TRBJ1-1, the V gene TRBV11-2; D might be TRBD1 (5 bases). There are 13 residues in the CDR3. V dropped 1 base and J dropped 7 bases, with 10 bases sitting between them. Looked up from germline, CDR1 is SGHAT and CDR2 is FQNNGV. The CDR3 loop is CASSLAWTYEAFF. The CDR3 bases are TGTGCCAGCAGCTTAGCATGGACATATGAAGCTTTCTTT.

The chain joins TRBV6-1 to TRBJ1-4; D is ambiguous. The CDR3 runs 14 residues. Germline CDR1 reads MNHNS; CDR2 reads SASEGT. V was trimmed by 6 bases and J by 6 bases, leaving 14 bases between them. The CDR3 nucleotides read TGTGCCAGCAGGCAGAGAGGGTTCTATGAAAAACTGTTTTTT. This gives the protein CASRQRGFYEKLFF.

This chain links TRBV5-6 with TRBJ2-5, with 8 positions matching TRBD1. The J call is uncertain, as TRBJ2-7 better fits the DNA end. From germline, CDR1 is SGHDT and CDR2 YYEEEE. The CDR3 length is 14 residues. In DNA form, the CDR3 reads TGTGCCAGCAGACCCCAGGGGGCGGACTACGAGCAGTACTTC. It is translated as CASRPQGADYEQYF.

This sequence joins TRBV6-5 and TRBJ1-2; D remains unclear. The germline gives CDR1 MNHEY, CDR2 SVGAGI. This CDR3 comprises 13 residues. The V gene lost 5 bases and the J gene lost 7 bases, with 14 bases spanning the gap. For the CDR3, the DNA is TGTGCCAGCAGTGAAGATCTTCGGAGTGGCTACACCTTC. Translating gives CASSEDLRSGYTF.

The CDR3: CASSLAMDRGYEQYF. The CDR3 DNA reads TGTGCCAGCAGCTTGGCCATGGACAGGGGGTACGAGCAGTACTTC. V usage is TRBV5-5 and J usage is TRBJ2-7, with TRBD1 identical over 10 bases. Germline V gene sequence: CDR1 SGHKS, CDR2 YYEKEE (reference sequence). This CDR3 is 15 amino acids long. Unmatched junction bases numbered 4, after V lost 0 bases and J lost 4 bases.

The V gene is TRBV7-9, the J gene TRBJ2-7; the D gene is possibly TRBD2 (6 bases). V was trimmed by 0 bases and J by 1 base, leaving 13 bases between them. Germline values: CDR1 SEHNR, CDR2 FQNEAQ (reference sequence). The CDR3 contains 16 residues. The CDR3 DNA sequence: TGTGCCAGCAGCTTAGCGCGGAATCGGGGGTCCTACGAGCAGTACTTC. Protein product: CASSLARNRGSYEQYF.

CDR3 sequence reads: CASSSPRQGSYEQYF. In DNA form, the CDR3 reads TGTGCCAGCAGTTCCCCTCGACAGGGCTCCTACGAGCAGTACTTC. The V and J genes are TRBV28 and TRBJ2-7; 7 bases map to TRBD1. V was pared by 4 bases and J by 0 bases, with 6 bases of the junction left unmatched. The germline V gene encodes CDR1 MDHEN and CDR2 SYDVKM. The CDR3 consists of 15 residues.

This chain connects TRBV2 to TRBJ2-1; 8 nucleotides match TRBD2. CDR1 is SNHLY and CDR2 is FYNNEI in the germline V gene. This CDR3 has 14 amino acids. V was clipped by 4 bases and J by 6 bases; unmatched bases: 5. CDR3: CASSGRGLVNEQFF. CDR3 nucleotides: TGTGCCAGCAGTGGGCGGGGACTAGTCAATGAGCAGTTCTTC.

The chain carries TRBV10-1 and TRBJ2-2; 9 bases agree with TRBD1. The germline V gene has CDR1 WNHNN and CDR2 SYGVQD (reference sequence). V dropped 10 bases and J dropped 6; count of bases not matched to a gene: 15. CDR3 length equals 16 residues. CDR3 residues: CATQPGTGLRAGELFF. CDR3 DNA sequence: TGCGCCACCCAACCCGGGACAGGGCTTCGCGCCGGGGAGCTGTTTTTT.

This clone showed up just a few times. This chain links TRBV19 with TRBJ1-5; 8 bases line up with TRBD1. The CDR3 extends over 15 amino acids. V was clipped by 5 bases and J by 6 bases; unmatched bases: 9. CDR1 LNHDA and CDR2 SQIVND come from the germline V gene (reference sequence). This CDR3 is CASSPGGRAFQPQHF. In DNA form, the CDR3 reads TGTGCCAGTAGTCCAGGGGGCAGGGCTTTTCAGCCCCAGCATTTT.

V usage is TRBV19 and J usage is TRBJ1-5; TRBD1 matches at 7 bases. The germline V gene encodes CDR1 LNHDA and CDR2 SQIVND (reference sequence). The CDR3 covers 13 residues. After removal of 5 bases from V and 6 bases from J, the junction contained 4 bases not matched to a gene. Here the CDR3 reads CASSSGGFQPQHF. Written as DNA, the CDR3 is TGTGCCAGTAGTTCAGGGGGGTTTCAGCCCCAGCATTTT.

The rearrangement joins TRBV5-1 to TRBJ1-6; a weak D match, TRBD1 (6 bases). The CDR3 loop spans 15 amino acids. Germline V gene lookup returns CDR1 SGHRS and CDR2 YFSETQ. V shed 4 bases and J shed 9 bases, with 17 bases lying between them. The CDR3 sequence: CASSASGTYASPLHF. The CDR3 DNA is TGCGCCAGCAGCGCTTCCGGGACATATGCTTCACCCCTCCACTTT.

The chain joins TRBV27 to TRBJ2-1, with TRBD2 matching over 11 bases. Germline V gene data show CDR1 as MNHEY and CDR2 as SMNVEV (reference sequence). V trimming: 2 bases; J trimming: 0 bases; junction bases outside the gene matches: 12. The CDR3 runs 20 residues. CDR3: CASSLDLLASGGSSYNEQFF. DNA for the CDR3: TGTGCCAGCAGTTTAGACCTTTTGGCTAGCGGGGGGAGCTCCTACAATGAGCAGTTCTTC.

This clone appeared a single time. The chain uses TRBV7-9 and TRBJ1-1; no firm D call. Germline V lookup: CDR1 SEHNR, CDR2 FQNEAQ (reference sequence). The germline V and J ends were trimmed by 8 bases and 4 bases, with 11 bases remaining between them. CDR3 length: 12 residues. CDR3 DNA sequence: TGTGCCAGCCAAATTGGGCGCACTGAAGCTTTCTTT. This translates into CASQIGRTEAFF.

This clone turned up a few times. This chain links TRBV27 with TRBJ1-5; D is undetermined. Between the trimmed V and J ends, which lost 2 bases and 1 base, there was a span of 6 bases. Per the germline V gene, CDR1 is MNHEY and CDR2 is SMNVEV (reference sequence). CDR3 length: 14 residues. Here the CDR3 reads CASSLRESNQPQHF. The CDR3 DNA follows: TGTGCCAGCAGTTTACGGGAGAGCAATCAGCCCCAGCATTTT.

The chain joins TRBV6-5 to TRBJ2-2, with 11 bases matching TRBD1. The length of the CDR3 is 15 residues. The junction had 4 bases not matched to a gene; V was cut back by 5 bases and J by 5 bases. Germline CDR1 and CDR2: MNHEY and SVGAGI. CDR3 in DNA: TGTGCCAGCAGTCATGGACAGGGGGCTACCGGGGAGCTGTTTTTT. The encoded protein is CASSHGQGATGELFF.

The chain recombines TRBV7-6 with TRBJ2-1; TRBD2 matches 12 bases. This CDR3 region has 17 residues. Per the germline V gene, CDR1 is SGHVS and CDR2 is FNYEAQ. After removal of 5 bases from V and 12 bases from J, the junction contained 17 bases not matched to a gene. The CDR3 nucleotides read TGTGCCAGCAGCCTTTATACGTCTAGCGGGAGGGCCCCTAGGCAGTTCTTC. It specifies CASSLYTSSGRAPRQFF.

V gene TRBV5-6 combines with J gene TRBJ2-5, with TRBD2 matching 10 bases. The V segment lost 4 bases and the J segment 5 bases; nucleotides outside the gene matches: 5. This CDR3 has 14 amino acids. Per the germline V gene, CDR1 is SGHDT and CDR2 is YYEEEE. CDR3 DNA sequence: TGTGCCAGCAGCGCTAGCGGGAGACGGGAGACCCAGTACTTC. It codes for CASSASGRRETQYF.

V is TRBV10-2 and J is TRBJ1-5; perhaps TRBD1 as D (6 bases). Deletions cut 2 bases from V and 7 bases from J, with 12 bases between. Per germline, CDR1 WSHSY and CDR2 SAAADI. This CDR3 contains 14 residues. The CDR3 nucleotides are TGCGCCAGCAGTGAGCCGGGACATCTCCAGCCCCAGCATTTT. Amino acids: CASSEPGHLQPQHF.